A single sample is the source of the 16 T cell receptor beta chains below, sequenced in a study of cytomegalovirus exposure and HLA in healthy donors. 60 Vbeta and 13 Jbeta primers were used in PCR. The assay was immunoSEQ multiplex PCR, and TCRdb's table has in-frame clones only and misses some. The data contain roughly 140,000 clones, 60% to 80% of them seen just once; the ten biggest clones take up approximately 5%. The source material was PBMCs. All receptors derive from a woman aged 50 to 60 in good health and CMV-seronegative.

The chain couples TRBV5-6 to TRBJ1-5; TRBD1 is a possible D gene (6 bases). CDR1 is SGHDT and CDR2 is YYEEEE in the germline V gene. The V end was cut by 3 bases, the J end by 6 bases, with 13 bases between. This CDR3 comprises 14 residues. Here the CDR3 DNA reads TGTGCCAGCAGCTCGAACAGGGCCGTTCAGCCCCAGCATTTT. It is translated as CASSSNRAVQPQHF.

The gene calls are TRBV27 and TRBJ2-2; 8 bases agree with TRBD1. Per germline, CDR1 MNHEY and CDR2 SMNVEV (reference sequence). This CDR3 region has 16 residues. After removal of 4 bases from V and 3 bases from J, the junction contained 7 bases not matched to a gene. CDR3 sequence (DNA): TGTGCCAGCAGTTCAAGGGGACAGGCTCACACCGGGGAGCTGTTTTTT. Protein product: CASSSRGQAHTGELFF.

This clone was seen a handful of times. This chain connects TRBV19 to TRBJ1-1; D possibly corresponds to TRBD1 (5 bases). The CDR3 covers 12 residues. Trimming took 5 bases from V and 4 from J, leaving 8 bases between them. The V gene's germline CDR1 is LNHDA and CDR2 SQIVND (reference sequence). CDR3 amino acids: CASSGGFTEAFF. The CDR3 DNA sequence: TGTGCCAGTAGTGGGGGGTTCACTGAAGCTTTCTTT.

J is TRBJ1-1 and V is TRBV5-4; 9 nucleotides agree with TRBD1. There are 15 residues in the CDR3. V lost 4 bases to trimming and J lost 0 bases; unmatched junction nucleotides: 4. CDR1 SGHNT and CDR2 YYREEE come from the germline V gene (reference sequence). The CDR3 region is CASSVGQGMNTEAFF. CDR3 sequence (DNA): TGTGCCAGCAGCGTGGGACAGGGAATGAACACTGAAGCTTTCTTT.

A few counts support this clone. CDR3 nucleotide sequence: TGCAGCGTTGGGTCAGGGGGTGACACTGAAGCTTTCTTT. As protein: CSVGSGGDTEAFF. This sequence joins TRBV29-1 and TRBJ1-1; 7 nucleotides agree with TRBD1. CDR3 length equals 13 residues. The J segment lost 3 bases and the V segment lost 4 bases, leaving 5 bases of the junction unmatched. Germline loops: CDR1 SQVTM, CDR2 ANQGSEA.

The V gene is TRBV5-1, the J gene TRBJ2-2; D possibly corresponds to TRBD1 (5 bases). Germline loops: CDR1 SGHRS, CDR2 YFSETQ. The CDR3 totals 15 residues. V lost 0 bases and J 5 bases, leaving 11 bases between the germline ends. The CDR3 DNA follows: TGCGCCAGCAGCTTGGATGGGGCGCGTACCGGGGAGCTGTTTTTT. It codes for CASSLDGARTGELFF.

The chain links TRBV4-2 to TRBJ1-2; D gene ambiguous. The CDR3 covers 15 residues. Looked up from germline, CDR1 is LGHNA and CDR2 is YNFKEQ. Trimming took off 1 base at V and 0 bases at J, with 9 bases between the two ends. CDR3 amino acids: CASSQVSGSNYGYTF. The DNA of the CDR3 is TGTGCCAGCAGCCAAGTTAGCGGTTCTAACTATGGCTACACCTTC.

This chain joins TRBV5-1 and TRBJ2-2; D not certain. V lost 5 bases to trimming and J lost 6 bases, with 11 bases between them. From germline, CDR1 is SGHRS and CDR2 YFSETQ. CDR3 length: 13 residues. As DNA, the CDR3 is TGCGCCAGCAGTATGGAGCCGGCCGGGGAGCTGTTTTTT. It codes for CASSMEPAGELFF.

The genes are TRBV5-6 and TRBJ2-1; tentative D call: TRBD1 (6 bases). CDR3 length: 17 amino acids. Trimming took off 0 bases at V and 6 bases at J, with 19 bases between the two ends. CDR1 is SGHDT and CDR2 is YYEEEE in the germline V gene. CDR3 sequence reads: CASSLGAGTQICNEQFF. CDR3 sequence (DNA): TGTGCCAGCAGCTTGGGGGCCGGGACACAAATCTGCAATGAGCAGTTCTTC.

This clone was counted once. This chain joins TRBV30 and TRBJ1-2; TRBD1 might be the D (6 bases). This CDR3 is 14 amino acids long. V lost 5 bases to trimming and J lost 2 bases, with 15 bases between them. Germline V gene lookup returns CDR1 GTSNPN and CDR2 SVGIG (reference sequence). The CDR3 region is CAWGRSRGNYGYTF. CDR3 sequence (DNA): TGTGCCTGGGGGCGGAGTAGGGGGAACTATGGCTACACCTTC. Full variable domain (missing parts from reference TRBV30 and TRBJ1-2): SQTIHQWPATLVQPVGSPLSLECTVEGTSNPNLYWYRQAAGRGLQLLFYSVGIGQISSEVPQNLSASRPQDRQFILSSKKLLLSDSGFYLCAWGRSRGNYGYTFGSGTRLTVV.

This chain connects TRBV15 to TRBJ1-2; the D gene is possibly TRBD1 (6 bases). Germline V gene sequence: CDR1 LNHNV, CDR2 YYDKDF (reference sequence). Trimming shortened V by 0 bases and J by 1 base, and 12 bases separated the two germline ends. There are 16 residues in the CDR3. The chain's CDR3 is CATSRDTGQSNYGYTF. In nucleotides, the CDR3 is TGTGCCACCAGCAGAGATACAGGGCAGAGTAACTATGGCTACACCTTC.

The rearrangement joins TRBV11-2 to TRBJ1-1, with D possibly matching TRBD1 (5 bases). V shed 5 bases and J shed 2 bases, with 9 bases lying between them. The CDR3 has 13 residues. CDR1 SGHAT and CDR2 FQNNGV come from the germline V gene. CDR3 in amino acids: CASSDSINTEAFF. The CDR3 DNA reads as TGTGCCAGCAGCGACAGTATCAACACTGAAGCTTTCTTT.

This clone was found a few times. The chain joins TRBV5-4 to TRBJ2-3; D gene ambiguous. Germline CDR1 and CDR2: SGHNT and YYREEE (reference sequence). The CDR3 extends over 14 amino acids. Trimming took off 2 bases at V and 1 base at J, with 8 bases between the two ends. CDR3 bases: TGTGCCAGCAGCTTACTGATGGGCACAGATACGCAGTATTTT. Residues: CASSLLMGTDTQYF.

This chain joins TRBV7-9 and TRBJ1-2; D may be TRBD1 (6 bases). Deletions cut 5 bases from V and 3 bases from J, with 13 bases between. The length of the CDR3 is 14 residues. Germline lookup yields CDR1 SEHNR and CDR2 FQNEAQ (reference sequence). The CDR3 nucleotides read TGTGCCAGCAGCACGGCAGGGGTCGACTATGGCTACACCTTC. Residues: CASSTAGVDYGYTF.

The chain recombines TRBV6-4 with TRBJ2-1; 12 bases map to TRBD2. The V gene's germline CDR1 is MRHNA and CDR2 SNTAGT. The CDR3 loop spans 17 amino acids. Trimming removed 10 bases from V and 1 base from J; junction bases left unmatched: 11. CDR3 region: CATSPASGGASYNEQFF. The CDR3 DNA is TGTGCCACCTCCCCGGCTAGCGGGGGGGCATCCTACAATGAGCAGTTCTTC.

This clone turned up a few times. The chain uses TRBV25-1 and TRBJ1-1; D uncertain. The CDR3 is 13 residues long. Germline V gives CDR1 MGHDK, CDR2 SYGVNS. V was shortened by 1 base and J by 3 bases, with 6 bases between the two germline ends. The CDR3 DNA reads TGTGCCAGCAGTGAATCTCTCTACACTGAAGCTTTCTTT. Protein product: CASSESLYTEAFF.